This is a list of T cell receptor beta chains from one sample in a study of T-cell memory formation after mild COVID-19. One entry per CDR3 protein results from TCRdb running MiXCR on the 5' RACE reads. The repertoire includes about 240,000 distinct CDR3 sequences, approximately 9% of them detected once, and under 25% sits in the top ten. Source material: PBMCs or a T cell subset sorted from them (not recorded which). Receptor source: a man aged 18 to 35 who had mild COVID-19 (a few samples of this study predate the infection). Cell type and time point are not known. The CDR3 runs from the conserved cysteine through the conserved F or W.

cdr3_length v_call cdr3_aa
14 TRBV6-6 CASSYSGSTDTQYF
13 TRBV7-3 CASSGGADTEAFF
15 TRBV20-1 CSALPLDRLNEKLFF
16 TRBV5-5 CASSLLAGAYTGELFF
14 TRBV10-3 CAIRRGGGTDEQFF
14 TRBV5-4 CASSSEGGSNTIYF
15 TRBV12-3/TRBV12-4 CASSRQGGRWYEQYF
15 TRBV4-1 CASSQEHTTYNEQFF
17 TRBV5-5 CASSSPGQGSSSYEQYF
15 TRBV20-1 CSASRLGYGANVLTF
15 TRBV5-1 CASSSNGGGRETQYF
12 TRBV6-2/TRBV6-3 CASSYPSQPQHF
15 TRBV18 CASSPDVPSNYGYTF
13 TRBV4-3 CASSHLRADEQYF
13 TRBV4-1 CASSPQGGTEAFF
16 TRBV5-1 CASSLGPAVGTDTQYF
15 TRBV6-1 CASSEWLGQTDTQYF
14 TRBV29-1 CSVYFLRSYNEQFF
13 TRBV12-5 CASGATGRYEQYF
15 TRBV5-1 CASSRTGGNSYEQYF
16 TRBV5-4 CASGQAGGSSANEQYF
17 TRBV14 CASSPTRASRLWHEQFF
15 TRBV20-1 CSAERPAGASYEQYF
16 TRBV20-1 CSARDQGTPGANVLTF